Here is one TCR beta chain with its context. The sample originates from a study of blood T cell repertoires in COVID-19. Overall study: Some COVID-19 samples were acute and others convalescent; all came from the United States, Italy and Spain. PBMCs, B-cell-depleted T cells, or T cells were the source of the cDNA or gDNA that made up the material.

Trimming cost V 8 bases and J 11 bases, with 16 bases left between them. This CDR3 has 12 amino acids. In germline, CDR1 is ENHRY, CDR2 SYGVKD. In the original processing: How many nucleated cells were present was estimated from reference gene primer amplification. Only in-frame clones appear in the TCRdb table, and some are missing; sequencing was by immunoSEQ multiplex PCR. Clone size and the V and J calls come from that table; the DNA yielded D and trimming. Of about 120,000 clones listed, 70% to 90% are singletons. The chain carries TRBV10-3 and TRBJ2-1, with a possible D match to TRBD1 (5 bases). Material for sequencing was peripheral blood. The clonotype comes from a woman aged 45-65 years with acute or convalescent COVID-19. This CDR3 is CAIAQGALQQFF. CDR3 in DNA: TGTGCCATCGCCCAAGGGGCCTTACAGCAGTTCTTC.